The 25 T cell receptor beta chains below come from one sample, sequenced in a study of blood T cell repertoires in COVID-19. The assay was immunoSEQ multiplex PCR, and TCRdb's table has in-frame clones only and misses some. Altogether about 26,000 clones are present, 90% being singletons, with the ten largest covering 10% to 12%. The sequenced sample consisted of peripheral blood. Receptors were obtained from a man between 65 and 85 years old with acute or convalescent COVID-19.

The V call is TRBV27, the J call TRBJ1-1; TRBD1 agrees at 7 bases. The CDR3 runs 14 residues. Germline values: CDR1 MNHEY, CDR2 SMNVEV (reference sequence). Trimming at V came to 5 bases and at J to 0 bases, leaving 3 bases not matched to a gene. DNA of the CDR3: TGTGCCAGCAGTGAGACAGGGATGAACACTGAAGCTTTCTTT. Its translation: CASSETGMNTEAFF.

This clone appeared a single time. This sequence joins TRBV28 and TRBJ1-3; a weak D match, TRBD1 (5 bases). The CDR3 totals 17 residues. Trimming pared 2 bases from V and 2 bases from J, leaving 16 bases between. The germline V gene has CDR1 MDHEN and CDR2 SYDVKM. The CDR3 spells CASSLTPGRVAGNTIYF. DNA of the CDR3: TGTGCCAGCAGTTTAACCCCGGGCAGGGTAGCTGGAAACACCATATATTTT.

CDR3 bases: TGTGCCAGCAGCCTGCCGGGGGACAGTAAGGCAGATACGCAGTATTTT. It codes for CASSLPGDSKADTQYF. V gene TRBV7-9 combines with J gene TRBJ2-3, with a tentative D call TRBD1 (7 bases). Trimming took 5 bases from V and 4 from J, leaving 19 bases between them. The CDR3 consists of 16 residues. Germline CDR1 SEHNR, CDR2 FQNEAQ (reference sequence).

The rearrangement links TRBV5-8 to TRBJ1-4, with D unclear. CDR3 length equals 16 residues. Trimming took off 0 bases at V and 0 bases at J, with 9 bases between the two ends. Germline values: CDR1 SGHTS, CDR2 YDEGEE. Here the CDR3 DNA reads TGTGCCAGCAGCTTGGTCTACGGGACAACTAATGAAAAACTGTTTTTT. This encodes CASSLVYGTTNEKLFF.

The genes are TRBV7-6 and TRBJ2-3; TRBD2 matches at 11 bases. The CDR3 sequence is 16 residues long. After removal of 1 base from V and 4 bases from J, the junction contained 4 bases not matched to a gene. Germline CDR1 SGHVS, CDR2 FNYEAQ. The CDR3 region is CASSLELAGGADTQYF. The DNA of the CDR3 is TGTGCCAGCAGCTTAGAGCTAGCGGGAGGTGCAGATACGCAGTATTTT.

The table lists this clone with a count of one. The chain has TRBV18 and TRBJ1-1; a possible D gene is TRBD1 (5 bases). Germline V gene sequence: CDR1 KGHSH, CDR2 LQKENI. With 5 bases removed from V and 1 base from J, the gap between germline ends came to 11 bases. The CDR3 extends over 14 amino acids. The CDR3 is CASSGGSQNTEAFF. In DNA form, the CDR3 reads TGTGCCAGCTCAGGGGGGTCCCAGAACACTGAAGCTTTCTTT.

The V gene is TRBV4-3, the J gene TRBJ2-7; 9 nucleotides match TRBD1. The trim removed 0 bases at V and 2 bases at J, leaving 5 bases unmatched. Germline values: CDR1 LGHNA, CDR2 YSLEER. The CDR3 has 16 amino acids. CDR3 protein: CASSQEQTGGPYEQYF. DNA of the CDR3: TGCGCCAGCAGCCAAGAACAGACAGGGGGACCCTACGAGCAGTACTTC.

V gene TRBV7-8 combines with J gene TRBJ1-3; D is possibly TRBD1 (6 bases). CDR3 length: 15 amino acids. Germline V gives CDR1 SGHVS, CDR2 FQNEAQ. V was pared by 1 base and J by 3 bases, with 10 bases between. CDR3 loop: CASSLDGTIGNTIYF. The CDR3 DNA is TGTGCCAGCAGCTTAGACGGGACAATTGGAAACACCATATATTTT.

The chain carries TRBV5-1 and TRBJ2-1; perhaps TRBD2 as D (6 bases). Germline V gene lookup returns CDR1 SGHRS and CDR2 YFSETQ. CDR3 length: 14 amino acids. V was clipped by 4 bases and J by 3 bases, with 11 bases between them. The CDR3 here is CASSRESNYNEQFF. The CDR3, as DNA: TGCGCCAGCAGCCGGGAGAGTAACTACAATGAGCAGTTCTTC.

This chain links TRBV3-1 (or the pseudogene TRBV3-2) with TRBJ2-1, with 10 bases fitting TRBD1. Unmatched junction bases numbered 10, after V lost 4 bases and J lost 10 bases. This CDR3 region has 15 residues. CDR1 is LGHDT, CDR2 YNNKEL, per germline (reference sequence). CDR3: CASSPGTGAFLEQFF. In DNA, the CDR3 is TGTGCCAGCAGCCCCGGGACAGGGGCCTTCTTGGAGCAGTTCTTC.

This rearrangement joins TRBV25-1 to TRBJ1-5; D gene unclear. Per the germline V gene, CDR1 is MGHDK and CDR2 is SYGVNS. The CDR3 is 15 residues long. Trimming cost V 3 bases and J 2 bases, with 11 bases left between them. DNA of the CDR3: TGTGCCAGCAGTGAGCCTGGGCAAGGCAATCAGCCCCAGCATTTT. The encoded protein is CASSEPGQGNQPQHF.

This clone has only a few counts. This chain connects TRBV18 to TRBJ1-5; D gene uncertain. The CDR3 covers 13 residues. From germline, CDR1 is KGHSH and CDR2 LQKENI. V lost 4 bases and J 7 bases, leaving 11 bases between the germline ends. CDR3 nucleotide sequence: TGTGCCAGCTCACAGGAGCTTAGCCAGCCCCAGCATTTT. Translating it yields CASSQELSQPQHF.

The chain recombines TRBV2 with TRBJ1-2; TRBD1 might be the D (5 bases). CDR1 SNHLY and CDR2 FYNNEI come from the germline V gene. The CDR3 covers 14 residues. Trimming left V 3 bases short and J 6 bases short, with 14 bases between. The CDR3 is CASSDWGGEHGYTF. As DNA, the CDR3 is TGTGCCAGCAGTGATTGGGGGGGGGAGCATGGCTACACCTTC. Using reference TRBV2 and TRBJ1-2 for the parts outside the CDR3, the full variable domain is EPEVTQTPSHQVTQMGQEVILRCVPISNHLYFYWYRQILGQKVEFLVSFYNNEISEKSEIFDDQFSVERPDGSNFTLKIRSTKLEDSAMYFCASSDWGGEHGYTFGSGTRLTVV.

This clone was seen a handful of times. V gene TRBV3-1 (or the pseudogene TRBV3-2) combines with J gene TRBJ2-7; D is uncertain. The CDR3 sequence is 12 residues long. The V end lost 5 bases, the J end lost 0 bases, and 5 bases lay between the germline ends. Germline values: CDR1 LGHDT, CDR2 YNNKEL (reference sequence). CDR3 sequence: CASSSSSYEQYF. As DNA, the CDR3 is TGTGCCAGCAGCTCCAGCTCCTACGAGCAGTACTTC.

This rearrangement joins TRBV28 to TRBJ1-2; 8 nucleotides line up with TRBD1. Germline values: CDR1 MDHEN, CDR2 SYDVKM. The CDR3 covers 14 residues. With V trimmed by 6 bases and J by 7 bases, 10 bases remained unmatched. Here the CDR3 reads CASSPTGESGGYTF. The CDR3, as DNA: TGTGCCAGCAGCCCGACAGGGGAAAGTGGTGGCTACACCTTC.

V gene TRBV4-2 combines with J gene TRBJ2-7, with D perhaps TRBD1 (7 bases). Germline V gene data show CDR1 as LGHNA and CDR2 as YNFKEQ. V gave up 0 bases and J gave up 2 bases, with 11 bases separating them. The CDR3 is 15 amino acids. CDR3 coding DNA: TGTGCCAGCAGCCAAGAAGGGGGCGGGACCTACGAGCAGTACTTC. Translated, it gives CASSQEGGGTYEQYF.

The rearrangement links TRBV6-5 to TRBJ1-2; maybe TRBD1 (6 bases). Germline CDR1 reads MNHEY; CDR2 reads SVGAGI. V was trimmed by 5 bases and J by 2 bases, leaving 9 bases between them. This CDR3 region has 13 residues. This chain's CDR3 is CASSRTANYGYTF. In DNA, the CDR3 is TGTGCCAGCAGTAGGACAGCAAACTATGGCTACACCTTC.

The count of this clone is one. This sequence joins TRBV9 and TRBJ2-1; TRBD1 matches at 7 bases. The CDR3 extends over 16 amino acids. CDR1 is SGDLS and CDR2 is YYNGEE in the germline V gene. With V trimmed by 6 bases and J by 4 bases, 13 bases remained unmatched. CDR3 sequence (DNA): TGTGCCAGCACCCGAGGGGGCGGCATATCGTACAATGAGCAGTTCTTC. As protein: CASTRGGGISYNEQFF.

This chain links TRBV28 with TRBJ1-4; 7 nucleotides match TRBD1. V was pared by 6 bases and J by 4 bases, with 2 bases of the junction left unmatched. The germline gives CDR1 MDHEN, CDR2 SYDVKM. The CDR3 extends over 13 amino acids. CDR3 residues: CASSRDSNEKLFF. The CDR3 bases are TGTGCCAGCAGCCGGGACAGTAATGAAAAACTGTTTTTT.

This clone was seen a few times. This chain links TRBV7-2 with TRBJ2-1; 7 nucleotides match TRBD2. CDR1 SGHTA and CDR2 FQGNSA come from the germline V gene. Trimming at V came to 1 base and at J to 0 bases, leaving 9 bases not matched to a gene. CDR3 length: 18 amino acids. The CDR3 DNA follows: TGTGCCAGCAGCTTAGAACGGACTAGATTACTCTCCTACAATGAGCAGTTCTTC. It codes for CASSLERTRLLSYNEQFF.

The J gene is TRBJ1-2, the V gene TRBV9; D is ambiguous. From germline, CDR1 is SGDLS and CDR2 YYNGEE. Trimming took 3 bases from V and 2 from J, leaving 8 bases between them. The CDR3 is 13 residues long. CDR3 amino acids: CASSATENYGYTF. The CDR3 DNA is TGTGCCAGCAGCGCAACAGAGAACTATGGCTACACCTTC.

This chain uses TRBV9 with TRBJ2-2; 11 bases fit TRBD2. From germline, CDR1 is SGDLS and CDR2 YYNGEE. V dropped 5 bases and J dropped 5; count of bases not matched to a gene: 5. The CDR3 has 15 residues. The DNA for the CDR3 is TGTGCCAGCAGTTGGACTAGCGGGCAAACCGGGGAGCTGTTTTTT. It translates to CASSWTSGQTGELFF.

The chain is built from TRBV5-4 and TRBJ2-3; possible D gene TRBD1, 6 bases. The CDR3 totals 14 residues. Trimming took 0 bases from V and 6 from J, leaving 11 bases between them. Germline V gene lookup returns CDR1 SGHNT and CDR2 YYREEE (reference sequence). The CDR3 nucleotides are TGTGCCAGCAGCTTGGAACAGGGCTCGGATACGCAGTATTTT. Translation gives CASSLEQGSDTQYF.

Here the CDR3 DNA reads TGTGCCAGCAGCGTAGGAGGGGGTTCAATAAATGAAAAACTGTTTTTT. Translation gives CASSVGGGSINEKLFF. The chain joins TRBV9 to TRBJ1-4, with D perhaps matching TRBD1 (6 bases). This CDR3 contains 16 residues. The germline V gene has CDR1 SGDLS and CDR2 YYNGEE. Trimming took off 0 bases at V and 5 bases at J, with 14 bases between the two ends.

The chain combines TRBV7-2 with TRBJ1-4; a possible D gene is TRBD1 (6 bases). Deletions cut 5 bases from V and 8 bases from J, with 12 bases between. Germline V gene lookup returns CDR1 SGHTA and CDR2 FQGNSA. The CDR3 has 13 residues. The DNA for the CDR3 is TGTGCCAGCAGCCCATACAGGGACGAAAAACTGTTTTTT. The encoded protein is CASSPYRDEKLFF.